This T cell receptor (beta chain) was profiled in a study of blood T cell repertoires in COVID-19. Authors' processing steps: Reference gene primer amplification gave nucleated cell count estimates. Here immunoSEQ multiplex PCR was the method, and the copy in TCRdb shows in-frame clones only, minus some. That table gives V, J and clone size, and the DNA gave D and trimming. The profile shows approximately 89,000 clones, about 80% of them singletons. This clone was detected a few times. The sequence was obtained from a man aged 65 to 85 with acute or convalescent COVID-19. Sequencing was performed on peripheral blood.

The CDR3 sequence is CASSPGQGRSNQPQHF. CDR3 nucleotides: TGTGCCAGCAGCCCAGGACAGGGTCGCAGCAATCAGCCCCAGCATTTT. V and J are TRBV5-8 and TRBJ1-5; TRBD1 agrees at 8 bases. The germline CDR1 and CDR2 sequences are SGHTS and YDEGEE. The V and J ends lost 4 bases and 1 base, in that order; junction bases with no gene match: 7. The CDR3 covers 16 residues.